Given below is one T cell receptor (beta chain) in context. Profiling relied on immunoSEQ multiplex PCR, and the TCRdb table lists in-frame clones only, not all of them. The sample holds approximately 110,000 clones, about four fifths seen once. The data are from a study of blood T cell repertoires in COVID-19. The CDR3 is made up of 17 amino acids. From germline, CDR1 is LNHDA and CDR2 SQIVND (reference sequence). J lost 4 bases, V lost 5 bases, and 11 bases had no gene match. This TCR was sampled from a woman in her sixties or seventies with acute or convalescent COVID-19. The sample taken for sequencing was peripheral blood. The J gene is TRBJ2-2, the V gene TRBV19, with 9 bases fitting TRBD1. CDR3: CASSSVVGQGGTGELFF. The CDR3 DNA reads as TGTGCCAGTAGTTCAGTAGTGGGACAGGGTGGCACCGGGGAGCTGTTTTTT. The full variable domain, completed using reference TRBV19 and TRBJ2-2, is DGGITQSPKYLFRKEGQNVTLSCEQNLNHDAMYWYRQDPGQGLRLIYYSQIVNDFQKGDIAEGYSVSREKKESFPLTVTSAQKNPTAFYLCASSSVVGQGGTGELFFGEGSRLTVL.